This T cell receptor (beta chain) was captured by sequencing in a study of shared clonotypes between healthy human individuals. Whole-study context: A few men and two women, aged 18 to 49, were donors. General observations from the study: A reduction in generation probabilities was seen for non-shared clonotypes relative to those shared by all four donors.

Details on this clone: Its antigen remains unidentified. One end of the junction is discordant with germline, which a read error may explain.

The material for each subset, its genomic DNA, was split evenly across several immunoSEQ plates. Profiled with immunoSEQ multiplex PCR; TCRdb holds only in-frame clones, not every one. In the table there are under 850,000 clones, nearly 95% of which are singletons. The CDR3 has 15 amino acids. Germline assignment: CDR1 SSHAT and CDR2 FNYEAQ (reference sequence). Cells designated naive CD8 were CD45RO-negative and were positively selected for CCR7, with terminally differentiated effector memory CD45RA+ cells excluded. This chain joins TRBV7-7 and TRBJ2-1; 8 bases map to TRBD2. This sequence originates from a young man in good health. The sample comprised naive CD8+ T cells sorted from blood. CDR3 sequence (DNA): TGTGCTAGCAGCTTAGCGTTCGGGCGGGAGGATGAGCAGTTCTTC. It yields the protein CASSLAFGREDEQFF.